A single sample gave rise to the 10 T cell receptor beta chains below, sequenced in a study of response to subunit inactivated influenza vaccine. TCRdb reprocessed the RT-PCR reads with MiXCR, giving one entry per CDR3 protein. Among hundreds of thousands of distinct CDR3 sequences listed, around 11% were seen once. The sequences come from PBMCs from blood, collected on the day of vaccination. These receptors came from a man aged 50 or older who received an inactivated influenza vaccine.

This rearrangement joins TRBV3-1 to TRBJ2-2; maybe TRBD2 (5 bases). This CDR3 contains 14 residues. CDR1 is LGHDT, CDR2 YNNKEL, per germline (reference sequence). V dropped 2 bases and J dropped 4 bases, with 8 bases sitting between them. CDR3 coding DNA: TGTGCCAGCAGCCAAATAGGAGGCACCGGGGAGCTGTTTTTT. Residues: CASSQIGGTGELFF.

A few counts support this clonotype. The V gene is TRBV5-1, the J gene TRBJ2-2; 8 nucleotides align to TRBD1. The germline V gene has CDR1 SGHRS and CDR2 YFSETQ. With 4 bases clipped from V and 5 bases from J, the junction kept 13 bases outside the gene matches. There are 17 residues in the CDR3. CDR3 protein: CASSPTAQGARTGELFF. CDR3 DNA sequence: TGCGCCAGCAGCCCCACCGCTCAGGGGGCAAGAACCGGGGAGCTGTTTTTT.

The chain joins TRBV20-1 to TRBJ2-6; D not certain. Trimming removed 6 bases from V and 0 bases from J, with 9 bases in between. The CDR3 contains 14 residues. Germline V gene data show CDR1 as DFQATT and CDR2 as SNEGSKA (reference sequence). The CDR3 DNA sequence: TGCAGTGCAGCCACAGTCTCTGGGGCCAACGTCCTGACTTTC. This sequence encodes CSAATVSGANVLTF.

CDR3 amino acids: CASSSSGTGGNQYF. The CDR3 nucleotides are TGTGCCAGCAGCTCGAGCGGCACCGGGGGTAACCAGTACTTC. The chain couples TRBV7-2 to TRBJ2-5; D is perhaps TRBD2 (6 bases). The CDR3 length is 14 residues. Germline lookup yields CDR1 SGHTA and CDR2 FQGNSA. The germline V and J ends were trimmed by 4 bases and 10 bases, with 19 bases remaining between them.

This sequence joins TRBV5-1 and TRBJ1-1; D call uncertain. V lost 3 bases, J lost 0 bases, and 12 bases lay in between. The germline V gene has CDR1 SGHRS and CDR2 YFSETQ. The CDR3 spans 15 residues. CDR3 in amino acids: CASSSDRGMNTEAFF. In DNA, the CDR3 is TGCGCCAGCAGCTCGGATCGGGGTATGAACACTGAAGCTTTCTTT.

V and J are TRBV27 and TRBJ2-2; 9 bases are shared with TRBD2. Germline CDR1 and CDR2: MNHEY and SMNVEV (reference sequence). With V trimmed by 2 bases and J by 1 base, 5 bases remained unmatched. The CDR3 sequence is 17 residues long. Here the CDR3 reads CASSLHRLAVNTGELFF. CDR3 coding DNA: TGTGCCAGCAGTTTACACCGACTAGCGGTGAACACCGGGGAGCTGTTTTTT.

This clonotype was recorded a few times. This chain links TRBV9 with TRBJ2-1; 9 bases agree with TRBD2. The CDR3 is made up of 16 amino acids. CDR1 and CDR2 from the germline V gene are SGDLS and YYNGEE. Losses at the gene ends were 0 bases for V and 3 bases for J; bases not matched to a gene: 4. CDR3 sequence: CASSVVSGSGYNEQFF. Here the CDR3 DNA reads TGTGCCAGCAGCGTAGTTAGCGGGAGCGGCTACAATGAGCAGTTCTTC.

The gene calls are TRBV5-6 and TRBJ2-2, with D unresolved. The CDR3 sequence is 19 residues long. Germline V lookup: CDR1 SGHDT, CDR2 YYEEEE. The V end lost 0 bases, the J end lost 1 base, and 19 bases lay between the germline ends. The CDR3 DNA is TGTGCCAGCAGCTTGGATTCCCCAGTCCCCAAAATGAACACCGGGGAGCTGTTTTTT. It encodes CASSLDSPVPKMNTGELFF.

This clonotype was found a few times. The CDR3 loop reads CASSVGGRRNTEAFF. The CDR3 coding sequence is TGTGCCAGCAGCGTAGGGGGGCGGCGGAACACTGAAGCTTTCTTT. The gene calls are TRBV9 and TRBJ1-1, with D perhaps matching TRBD1 (6 bases). The CDR3 has 15 amino acids. V lost 0 bases, J lost 1 base, and 10 bases lay in between. Germline assignment: CDR1 SGDLS and CDR2 YYNGEE. Variable domain in full (rest from reference TRBV9 and TRBJ1-1): DSGVTQTPKHLITATGQRVTLRCSPRSGDLSVYWYQQSLDQGLQFLIQYYNGEERAKGNILERFSAQQFPDLHSELNLSSLELGDSALYFCASSVGGRRNTEAFFGQGTRLTVV.

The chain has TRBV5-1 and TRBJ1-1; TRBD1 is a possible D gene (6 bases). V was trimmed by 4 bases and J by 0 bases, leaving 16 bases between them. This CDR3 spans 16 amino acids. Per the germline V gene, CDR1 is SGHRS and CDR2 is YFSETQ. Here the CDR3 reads CASSPGTPTLNTEAFF. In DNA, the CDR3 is TGCGCCAGCAGCCCCGGGACACCCACCTTGAACACTGAAGCTTTCTTT.